Listed below are T cell receptor beta chains from one sample, sequenced in a study of blood T cell repertoires in COVID-19. The protocol was immunoSEQ multiplex PCR, while the TCRdb copy is restricted to in-frame clones and leaves out a portion. The data hold about 16,000 clones, with roughly 91% observed a single time. The sample taken for sequencing was peripheral blood. The receptors were sampled from a man in his 60s with acute or convalescent COVID-19. The CDR3 runs from the conserved cysteine through the conserved F or W. The order of the fields is J gene, clone size, D gene, V gene, CDR3 protein, CDR3 DNA. The D gene is left open where the match is weak. Clone size is shown for a subset of rows, as once, few, many or a class of expanded clone.

>TRBJ2-4|large|TRBD2|TRBV2
CASSEHRAAGGDKNIQYF
TGTGCCAGCAGTGAACACAGGGCGGCGGGAGGTGACAAAAACATTCAGTACTTC
>TRBJ1-3|-|-|TRBV11-1
CASSLLSGNTIYF
TGTGCCAGCAGCTTACTTTCTGGAAACACCATATATTTT
>TRBJ2-7|-|TRBD2|TRBV5-1
CASSRRTSGHEQYF
TGCGCCAGCAGTCGACGGACTAGCGGCCACGAGCAGTACTTC
>TRBJ2-7|-|-|TRBV4-1
CASSQLDIGSYEQYF
TGCGCCAGCAGCCAACTGGACATAGGCTCCTACGAGCAGTACTTC
>TRBJ2-5|-|TRBD2|TRBV6-1
CASSEGVAGLRETQYF
TGTGCCAGCAGTGAGGGGGTAGCGGGATTGCGAGAGACCCAGTACTTC
>TRBJ1-2|-|-|TRBV20-1
CSASDSNYGYTF
TGCAGTGCTAGTGACAGTAACTATGGCTACACCTTC
>TRBJ2-7|-|TRBD1|TRBV5-1
CATSTLGGGQGATYEQYF
TGCGCCACCAGCACCCTCGGGGGGGGACAGGGGGCAACCTACGAGCAGTACTTC
>TRBJ2-1|-|TRBD2|TRBV9
CASSVGGLAVTSSYNEQFF
TGTGCCAGCAGCGTAGGCGGTCTAGCGGTGACTAGCTCCTACAATGAGCAGTTCTTC
>TRBJ1-6|-|TRBD1|TRBV7-9
CASSKPGGSPLHF
TGTGCCAGCAGCAAACCAGGGGGTTCACCCCTCCACTTT
>TRBJ2-2|-|-|TRBV30
CAWSAAEGPGELFF
TGTGCCTGGAGCGCAGCGGAGGGGCCCGGGGAGCTGTTTTTT
>TRBJ2-6|few|TRBD2|TRBV28
CASSLGTRTGANVLTF
TGTGCCAGCAGTCTCGGGACTAGAACTGGGGCCAACGTCCTGACTTTC
>TRBJ1-4|-|TRBD1|TRBV18
CASSPNGQGKLFF
TGTGCCAGCTCACCGAACGGACAGGGGAAACTGTTTTTT
>TRBJ1-5|medium-sized|-|TRBV11-2
CASSLDINQPQHF
TGTGCCAGCAGCCTAGACATCAATCAGCCCCAGCATTTT
>TRBJ2-7|-|TRBD1|TRBV11-2
CASSPGQAYYEQYF
TGTGCCAGCAGCCCAGGACAGGCCTACTACGAGCAGTACTTC
>TRBJ2-3|few|-|TRBV6-5
CASSPVDRSTDTQYF
TGTGCCAGCAGTCCTGTTGACAGAAGCACAGATACGCAGTATTTT
>TRBJ2-2|-|-|TRBV6-5
CASSYSQGVATGELFF
TGTGCCAGCAGTTACTCGCAGGGTGTAGCCACCGGGGAGCTGTTTTTT
>TRBJ1-5|-|-|TRBV6-2/TRBV6-3
CASSYSMIQMGNQPQHF
TGTGCCAGCAGTTACTCGATGATACAGATGGGCAATCAGCCCCAGCATTTT
>TRBJ1-1|-|TRBD1|TRBV9
CASSARDSWNTEAFF
TGTGCCAGCAGCGCCCGGGACAGCTGGAACACTGAAGCTTTCTTT
>TRBJ1-3|-|-|TRBV7-2
CASSLHGVSGNTIYF
TGTGCCAGCAGCCTACACGGGGTCTCTGGAAACACCATATATTTT
>TRBJ1-1|-|TRBD1|TRBV6-2/TRBV6-3
CASSFDRGGTEAFF
TGTGCCAGCAGTTTCGACAGGGGAGGGACTGAAGCTTTCTTT
>TRBJ2-5|-|TRBD1|TRBV7-6
CASSLAAGQGMKTQYF
TGTGCCAGCAGCTTAGCGGCTGGACAGGGGATGAAGACCCAGTACTTC
>TRBJ2-5|-|-|TRBV5-1
CASSLGTGKETQYF
TGCGCCAGCAGCTTGGGCACAGGGAAAGAGACCCAGTACTTC
>TRBJ2-1|few|TRBD2|TRBV5-1
CASSSRLAGGFEQFF
TGCGCCAGCAGCTCACGACTAGCGGGAGGCTTTGAGCAGTTCTTC
>TRBJ1-3|-|TRBD1|TRBV2
CASSRRARDRARVSGNTIYF
TGTGCCAGCAGTCGAAGAGCTAGGGACAGGGCCCGCGTCTCTGGAAACACCATATATTTT
>TRBJ2-7|-|-|TRBV5-1
CASSSQGASSGAYSYEQYF
TGCGCCAGCAGCTCACAGGGGGCCTCTAGCGGGGCATACTCCTACGAGCAGTACTTC
>TRBJ1-1|once|TRBD1|TRBV28
CASSSGQVTNTEAFF
TGTGCCAGCAGTTCGGGACAGGTCACGAACACTGAAGCTTTCTTT
>TRBJ2-7|-|-|TRBV27
CASSQRGHPTYEQYF
TGTGCCAGCAGCCAGAGGGGACACCCGACCTACGAGCAGTACTTC
>TRBJ1-1|-|TRBD1|TRBV18
CASSRDRTEEAFF
TGTGCCAGCTCAAGGGACAGAACCGAAGAAGCTTTCTTT
>TRBJ1-2|-|TRBD1|TRBV5-4
CASSLGQGLTNYGYTF
TGTGCCAGCAGCTTGGGACAGGGCCTCACTAACTATGGCTACACCTTC
>TRBJ2-5|-|-|TRBV5-4
CASSKWRETQYF
TGTGCCAGCAGTAAATGGAGAGAGACCCAGTACTTC
>TRBJ2-7|-|TRBD1|TRBV6-2/TRBV6-3
CASSYSGTVYEQYF
TGTGCCAGCAGTTACTCCGGGACAGTCTACGAGCAGTACTTC
>TRBJ1-2|-|TRBD1|TRBV7-2
CASSLRVGSAGRGLHGYTF
TGTGCCAGCAGCTTAAGGGTTGGGAGCGCGGGCAGGGGGCTCCATGGCTACACCTTC
>TRBJ1-2|-|-|TRBV30
CAWIKQGGRYGYTF
TGTGCCTGGATCAAACAGGGTGGGCGCTATGGCTACACCTTC
>TRBJ2-3|few|TRBD2|TRBV6-4
CASSDSTSGGSDTQYF
TGTGCCAGCAGTGACTCGACTAGCGGGGGGTCAGATACGCAGTATTTT
>TRBJ1-2|few|-|TRBV5-6
CASSLRHIYGYTF
TGTGCCAGCAGCTTAAGACACATCTATGGCTACACCTTC
>TRBJ1-2|-|-|TRBV5-1
CASSSGYYGYTF
TGCGCCAGCAGCTCCGGGTACTATGGCTACACCTTC
>TRBJ2-3|-|TRBD1|TRBV11-2
CASSLEQGGTDTQYF
TGTGCCAGCAGCTTAGAACAGGGGGGCACAGATACGCAGTATTTT
>TRBJ2-7|few|-|TRBV7-9
CASSLEGHSYEQYF
TGTGCCAGCAGCTTAGAGGGACACTCCTACGAGCAGTACTTC
>TRBJ2-3|-|TRBD1|TRBV20-1
CSANDRGTSTDTQYF
TGCAGTGCTAATGACAGGGGAACTAGCACAGATACGCAGTATTTT
>TRBJ2-3|-|TRBD2|TRBV15
CATSSKSSGSEGTDTQYF
TGTGCCACCAGCAGTAAGAGTAGCGGGAGCGAAGGGACAGATACGCAGTATTTT
>TRBJ2-7|-|-|TRBV11-2
CASSSRDKQYF
TGTGCCAGCAGCTCCCGGGACAAGCAGTACTTC
>TRBJ2-3|-|TRBD2|TRBV2
CASSEGGRSTDTQYF
TGTGCCAGCAGTGAGGGCGGGAGGAGCACAGATACGCAGTATTTT
>TRBJ1-2|-|-|TRBV19
CASSIDRGNYGYTF
TGTGCCAGTAGTATAGATCGGGGTAACTATGGCTACACCTTC
>TRBJ1-5|-|TRBD1|TRBV28
CASRPRGPGQLGNQPQHF
TGTGCCAGCAGACCACGCGGGCCGGGACAGTTGGGCAATCAGCCCCAGCATTTT
>TRBJ2-2|-|TRBD1|TRBV24-1
CATSGGQGNTGELFF
TGTGCCACCAGTGGTGGACAGGGGAACACCGGGGAGCTGTTTTTT
>TRBJ2-5|-|-|TRBV5-1
CASMITGSETQYF
TGCGCCAGCATGATAACAGGGTCGGAGACCCAGTACTTC